This T cell receptor (beta chain) was retrieved from a study of blood T cell repertoires in COVID-19. As for the study in general: Sample material is recorded as cDNA or gDNA derived from T cells, B-cell-depleted T cells, or PBMCs.

As originally analysed: Amplification of reference gene primers provided the estimated nucleated cell counts. Data came from immunoSEQ multiplex PCR; TCRdb stores just in-frame clones and leaves some out. V and J calls and clone size are given by that table; D and trimming were obtained from the DNA. This sample has approximately 80,000 clones, with about 85% found just once. Seattle patients were enrolled while actively infected and followed longitudinally. This sequence originates from a woman at least 80 years old with COVID-19, enrolled during active disease. The sample taken for sequencing was peripheral blood.

In DNA, the CDR3 is TGTGCCAGCAGCCGAAGGGGGGGTGGAGGAGGTGAGCAGTTCTTC. It encodes CASSRRGGGGGEQFF. V and J are TRBV3-1 (or the pseudogene TRBV3-2) and TRBJ2-1, with a tentative D call TRBD2 (7 bases). Trimming removed 4 bases from V and 9 bases from J, with 19 bases in between. CDR3 length: 15 residues. Germline-derived CDR1 and CDR2 are LGHDT and YNNKEL (reference sequence).